This T cell receptor beta chain appears in the sequencing data of a study of cytomegalovirus exposure and HLA in healthy donors. Primers: 60 Vbeta forward and 13 Jbeta reverse. Only in-frame clones appear in the TCRdb table, and some are missing; sequencing was by immunoSEQ multiplex PCR. The sample comprises some 200,000 clones, more than 60% of which are singletons, and approximately 3.4% rests with the top ten. About this clone: Its antigen remains unknown.

Study results and caveats: It was approximately 170 TCR beta chains that were listed as cytomegalovirus-associated. The study found most TCR sequences rare, yet found some public TCRs in many donors.

Sequencing input: PBMCs. The sequence derives from a female donor in good health and CMV-seronegative.

The CDR3 here is CASSPEGQGGDYEQYF. The CDR3 DNA reads TGTGCCAGCAGTCCTGAGGGACAGGGAGGCGACTACGAGCAGTACTTC. V is TRBV2 and J is TRBJ2-7; 9 positions agree with TRBD1. The CDR3 loop spans 16 amino acids. V gave up 5 bases and J gave up 3 bases; unmatched junction bases: 11. Germline loops: CDR1 SNHLY, CDR2 FYNNEI.